Listed below are T cell receptor beta chains from one sample, sequenced in a study of T cells in Graves' hyperthyroidism and ophthalmopathy. TCRdb re-called the multiplex PCR reads through MiXCR, storing one row per CDR3 protein. The sample consists of about 290,000 distinct CDR3 sequences, approximately 15% of them appearing once. The specimen sequenced was blood. Source of these receptors: a woman in her forties with Graves' hyperthyroidism. CDR3s include the opening cysteine and the closing phenylalanine or tryptophan. A D gene is named only where the DNA matches it firmly. Clone size appears in some rows only: once, few, many, or a class for an expanded clone.

len,d_gene,j_gene,abundance,v_gene,CDR3nt,CDR3aa
16,-,TRBJ2-7,many,TRBV5-1,TGCGCCAGCAGCTTGGGAGGGAGTGAAATCTCCTACGAGCAGTACTTC,CASSLGGSEISYEQYF
16,-,TRBJ1-2,many,TRBV27,TGTGCCAGCAGTTTATGGGCGGATCCTAGGATCTATGGCTACACCTTC,CASSLWADPRIYGYTF
16,-,TRBJ2-7,-,TRBV27,TGTGCCAGCAGTTTAGGGGGTGGAGGGCCAACCTACGAGCAGTACTTC,CASSLGGGGPTYEQYF
15,-,TRBJ1-1,many,TRBV11-2,TGTGCCAGCAGCTTAGCGGCAGGGCCGAACACTGAAGCTTTCTTT,CASSLAAGPNTEAFF
17,-,TRBJ2-2,few,TRBV24-1,TGTGCCACCAGTTCCTCTCGGGACCTAGGATCCACCGGGGAGCTGTTTTTT,CATSSSRDLGSTGELFF
16,-,TRBJ2-1,many,TRBV11-2,TGTGCCAGCAGCCTATTCCAGGGGGAGGTACACAATGAGCAGTTCTTC,CASSLFQGEVHNEQFF
13,-,TRBJ2-7,-,TRBV29-1,TGCAGCGTCCGAAGGACCGAGGGGGGCGAGCAGTACTTC,CSVRRTEGGEQYF
13,TRBD2,TRBJ2-5,many,TRBV20-1,TGCAGCGCGGGAGAGAGAGCCAAAGAGACCCAGTACTTC,CSAGERAKETQYF
13,-,TRBJ1-1,many,TRBV12-3/TRBV12-4,TGTGCCAGCAGGGCGACCCTGGTCACTGAAGCTTTCTTT,CASRATLVTEAFF
13,-,TRBJ1-2,-,TRBV14,TGTGCCAGCAGCCAAGCCAGGAGCTATGGCTACACCTTC,CASSQARSYGYTF
13,-,TRBJ2-7,many,TRBV2,TGTGCCAGCAGTGAATCCCTCTACGACGAGCAGTACTTC,CASSESLYDEQYF
14,TRBD2,TRBJ2-1,many,TRBV2,TGTGCCAGCAGGGCCGGGACTAGCGTAGATGAGCAGTTCTTC,CASRAGTSVDEQFF
17,-,TRBJ2-5,-,TRBV15,TGTGCCACCAGCAGCCCCGGGGTCCCTGGGTGGCAAGAGACCCAGTACTTC,CATSSPGVPGWQETQYF
12,-,TRBJ2-2,few,TRBV7-9,TGTGCCAGCAGCCGAGGGGTCGGGGAGCTGTTTTTT,CASSRGVGELFF
15,-,TRBJ2-2,-,TRBV20-1,TGCAGTGCAGAACTTCTAGCAGCGAACACCGGGGAGCTGTTTTTT,CSAELLAANTGELFF
17,-,TRBJ1-5,many,TRBV3-1,TGTGCCAGCAGCCATCCGGGACTGACCTCGCTAAATCAGCCCCAGCATTTT,CASSHPGLTSLNQPQHF
13,TRBD2,TRBJ2-7,many,TRBV28,TGTGCCAGCTCCGGGGGGGAATATAACGAGCAGTACTTC,CASSGGEYNEQYF
14,-,TRBJ2-7,many,TRBV6-1,TGTGCCAGCAGTGCCAGGGGGGCTTCCTACGAGCAGTACTTC,CASSARGASYEQYF
16,TRBD2,TRBJ2-5,many,TRBV7-8,TGTGCCAGCAGCCCCCGGGTAGCGGGACTTCAAGAGACCCAGTACTTC,CASSPRVAGLQETQYF
14,TRBD1,TRBJ2-7,-,TRBV11-1,TGTGCCAGCAGTCAGGGACAGGGCGGGTACGAGCAGTACTTC,CASSQGQGGYEQYF
12,-,TRBJ1-1,many,TRBV20-1,TGCAGTGCCGATGCCGGGGCGGCTGAAGCTTTCTTT,CSADAGAAEAFF
16,TRBD2,TRBJ2-1,many,TRBV6-1,TGTGCCAGCAGTATCCGGACTAGCGGGAGACTGGATGAGCAGTTCTTC,CASSIRTSGRLDEQFF
15,TRBD2,TRBJ2-1,many,TRBV24-1,TGTGCCACCAGTGATTTGAGCGGGAAGTACAATGAGCAGTTCTTC,CATSDLSGKYNEQFF
14,TRBD1,TRBJ2-5,many,TRBV24-1,TGTGCCACCAGTGATCCGGGACAGCAAGAGACCCAGTACTTC,CATSDPGQQETQYF
12,-,TRBJ2-7,many,TRBV11-2,TGTGCCAGCAGCTTAGGAGGGGACTGGCAGTACTTC,CASSLGGDWQYF
14,-,TRBJ2-1,many,TRBV11-2,TGTGCCAGCAGCTCTAAAAGCTTCTACAATGAGCAGTTCTTC,CASSSKSFYNEQFF
14,-,TRBJ2-7,-,TRBV7-6,TGTGCCAGCAGCCCCGGAGTCATACCCTACGAGCAGTACTTC,CASSPGVIPYEQYF
12,-,TRBJ1-2,many,TRBV7-9,TGTGCCAGCAGCTCACTCCGCCCGGGCTACACCTTC,CASSSLRPGYTF
13,TRBD1,TRBJ1-2,many,TRBV9,TGTGCCAGCAGCGTAAAACAGGGGAGAGGCTACACCTTC,CASSVKQGRGYTF